This T cell receptor beta chain originates from a study of blood T cell repertoires in COVID-19 (TCRdb year 2020). Regarding the study in general: Samples from collaborators originated in the United States, Italy and Spain and spanned both the acute and convalescent phases of COVID-19. The material from the prospective study consisted of cDNA or gDNA derived from T cells, B-cell-depleted T cells, or PBMCs. Deeply sampled blood TCRbeta repertoires from subjects exposed to, actively infected with, or recovered from COVID-19 were included in the dataset. The repertoires were released in a freely available public database meant as a resource for research on the immune response to SARS-CoV-2. Samples came from the ongoing ImmuneRACE study (first 160 participants) plus 1,254 subjects from 6 global collaborators. Nearly every sample came with metadata listing a de-identified subject ID, COVID-19 status, age in years and sex. HLA class I and class II types, where available, came from metadata supplied by the sample provider rather than from assay-based typing.

The germline V gene (reference sequence) sets CDR1 to LNHDA and CDR2 to SQIVND. Measured from the cysteine to the phenylalanine, the CDR3 is 15 residues long. The sequence is cut down to CDR3 DNA, 45 bases in frame from base 1. At the junction V is shortened by 6 bases and J by 4 bases; bases outside the gene matches: 7. What the study reported, not specific to this receptor: The quantity of clinical and demographic metadata differed by source and by participant and was supplied without curation.

TCRbeta CDR3 regions were amplified from genomic DNA using the immunoSEQ Assay, a bias-controlled multiplex PCR. Per the original workflow: Nucleated cell counts per sample were estimated from amplification of reference gene primers within the assay. To quantify the absolute abundance of each unique TCRbeta CDR3 rearrangement, sequence reads were collapsed and filtered. Productive Simpson clonality was computed per sample as the square root of Simpson's diversity index over productive rearrangements. TCRdb holds this immuneACCESS table with in-frame rearrangements only. Some clones are missing; in checked studies, unresolved V genes explain under half, and the rest has no known cause. V and J calls and clone size are as listed in that table; D and trimming were resolved from the DNA. This sample comprises tens of thousands of clones, approximately 75% of them detected only once. The ten biggest clones cover almost 2.5% of the sample.

One collaborating source in Seattle enrolled patients during active infection and followed them longitudinally through the course of disease. Each collaborating institution followed its own protocols to collect whole blood in K2EDTA tubes. Collaborator samples were shipped for TCRbeta analysis as frozen whole blood, isolated PBMCs, or DNA extracted from either sample type. As to this clone: Its antigen specificity is not known. Within one base of it there is no much larger clone, and no base qualities were kept.

This receptor was identified in a woman in her seventies with COVID-19, enrolled during active disease. Sequencing was performed on peripheral blood. The chain uses TRBV19 and TRBJ1-4, with 8 bases matching TRBD1. The CDR3 region has the sequence CASREGQGYNEKLFF. The DNA is as follows: TGTGCCAGTAGGGAAGGACAGGGCTATAATGAAAAACTGTTTTTT.